This TCR beta chain came from a study of shared T cell receptors in the human thymus. The assay was immunoSEQ multiplex PCR, and TCRdb's table has in-frame clones only and misses some. The repertoire holds roughly 560,000 clones, with 78% as singletons. Trimming took 2 bases from V and 2 from J, leaving 16 bases between them. CDR1 and CDR2 (germline): MGHRA, YSYEKL. This CDR3 comprises 17 residues. Another study also made use of these data, one on human thymus T cells. That paper adds: Samples came from healthy Finnish infants during open corrective cardiac surgery. During corrective heart surgery, resections were taken, and the thymus tissue came from them. An apparent bias in V and J gene usage was seen in thymic and blood repertoires. Related work found strong thymic repertoire overlap between unrelated individuals.

The sequence derives from a boy under two years old with a congenital heart defect. This chain uses TRBV4-1 with TRBJ1-3; possible D gene TRBD1, 6 bases. The sample was thymocytes. The CDR3 nucleotides are TGCGCCAGCAGCCAACTGTTCCAACAGGGTACTGGAAACACCATATATTTT. It encodes CASSQLFQQGTGNTIYF.